A selection of T cell receptor beta chains follows, all from one sample in a study of T cell repertoires in cytomegalovirus infection. TCRdb processed the reads anew with MiXCR; each CDR3 protein has one entry. In the table there are about 300,000 distinct CDR3 sequences, about 9.1% of which are singletons. Sequencing input: PBMCs. The receptors come from a human donor in good health (CMV status not recorded). Some clones in this sample may be carry-over from other donors' samples. CDR3s include the opening cysteine and the closing phenylalanine or tryptophan. Each record gives: clone size, J gene, D gene, V gene, CDR3 DNA, CDR3 protein. D genes are given only for firm matches. Size is stated for part of the rows, as once, few or many counts, or as a class when the clone is expanded.

>NA|TRBJ1-1|NA|TRBV6-6
TGTGCCAGCAGTTACACCCCTCGGGTTTCAGCTTTCTTT
CASSYTPRVSAFF
>few|TRBJ2-1|TRBD2|TRBV5-1
TGCGCCAGCAGCTTTGACCCGGGACTATACAATGAGCAGTTCTTC
CASSFDPGLYNEQFF
>NA|TRBJ1-1|NA|TRBV20-1
TGCAGTGCTAGTAATACAGGGCAAGGAGACACTGAAGCTTTCTTT
CSASNTGQGDTEAFF
>NA|TRBJ1-1|TRBD1|TRBV6-4
TGTGCCAGCTCCTCTCTCCACCGGGACAGGGGGCAGGGGACTGAAGCTTTCTTT
CASSSLHRDRGQGTEAFF
>few|TRBJ2-7|NA|TRBV18
TGTGCCAGCTCAGCAGCCTTGACGACCTACGAGCAGTACTTC
CASSAALTTYEQYF
>few|TRBJ2-3|TRBD2|TRBV6-4
TGTGCCAGCAGTGTGGGAGCGGGGGAAACAGATACGCAGTATTTT
CASSVGAGETDTQYF
>many|TRBJ2-1|NA|TRBV5-1
TGCGCCAGCAGCTTCTCAGGGGGGGGCTGGTCTCTTGAGCAGTTCTTC
CASSFSGGGWSLEQFF
>many|TRBJ2-7|NA|TRBV24-1
TGTGCCACCGGGACCGCCAACGAGCAGTACTTC
CATGTANEQYF
>NA|TRBJ1-1|NA|TRBV18
TGTGCCAGCTCACCTCGCAGTCTTAACACTGAAGCTTTCTTT
CASSPRSLNTEAFF
>NA|TRBJ2-7|NA|TRBV7-2
TGTGCCAGCAGCCCCAACCCTTACGAGCAGTACTTC
CASSPNPYEQYF
>few|TRBJ1-5|NA|TRBV2
TGTGCCAGCAGCTACCAGGGAAATCAGCCCCAGCATTTT
CASSYQGNQPQHF
>many|TRBJ2-5|NA|TRBV2
TGTGCCAGCAGTGAAACTTGGGCCGAGACCCAGTACTTC
CASSETWAETQYF
>many|TRBJ2-2|TRBD1|TRBV7-9
TGTGCCAGCAGCGGGACAGGGGGAAAGTTCGGGGAGCTGTTTTTT
CASSGTGGKFGELFF
>many|TRBJ1-1|TRBD1|TRBV7-9
TGTGCCAGCAGCTTAAGGGACAGGGGTTTTGAAGCTTTCTTT
CASSLRDRGFEAFF
>NA|TRBJ2-7|NA|TRBV19
TGTGCCACCGCTCCCGGGGGAAGCCACGAGCAGTACTTC
CATAPGGSHEQYF
>many|TRBJ2-5|TRBD2|TRBV6-5
TGTGCCAGCAGTTATTTGGGCGGGGGTGGCGAGACCCAGTACTTC
CASSYLGGGGETQYF
>many|TRBJ1-5|NA|TRBV23-1
TGCGCCGCTCGAGAGAAGAGCAATCAGCCCCAGCATTTT
CAAREKSNQPQHF
>few|TRBJ1-5|NA|TRBV27
TGTGCCAGCAGTTTACTGGGACTGAATAGCAATCAGCCCCAGCATTTT
CASSLLGLNSNQPQHF
>few|TRBJ1-1|NA|TRBV20-1
TGCAGTGCCAGGAATGGGGGAGGAGGCACTGAAGCTTTCTTT
CSARNGGGGTEAFF
>many|TRBJ1-2|NA|TRBV6-5
TGTGCCAGCAGTTACGGGCAGGGAGATGGCTACACCTTC
CASSYGQGDGYTF
>NA|TRBJ1-2|NA|TRBV20-1
TGCAGTGCTAGGGCCGTGGACCCCTATGGCTACACCTTC
CSARAVDPYGYTF
>many|TRBJ2-3|TRBD1|TRBV4-1
TGCGCCAGCAGCCAAGTCGGACAGGGAAGGGGCACAGATACGCAGTATTTT
CASSQVGQGRGTDTQYF
>many|TRBJ1-1|NA|TRBV7-3
TGTGCCAGCGCGTCGGGGGCAGGAACTGAAGCTTTCTTT
CASASGAGTEAFF
>NA|TRBJ1-1|NA|TRBV2
TGTGCCAGCAGTCACAACCCGGCCACGGAAGCTTTCTTT
CASSHNPATEAFF
>many|TRBJ2-5|NA|TRBV2
TGTGCCAGCAGTGAAAGGCGGAGCCAAGAGACCCAGTACTTC
CASSERRSQETQYF
>NA|TRBJ1-2|NA|TRBV28
TGTGCCAGCAGTTTGGGTACGGTCTATGGCTACACCTTC
CASSLGTVYGYTF
>many|TRBJ1-1|TRBD1|TRBV29-1
TGCAGCGTCGCTCAGGGGGTGGCCACTGAAGCTTTCTTT
CSVAQGVATEAFF
>many|TRBJ1-5|NA|TRBV6-5
TGTGCCAGCAGTTACTCGAGGCAGGTGGGCCAGCCCCAGCATTTT
CASSYSRQVGQPQHF
>few|TRBJ2-2|NA|TRBV3-1
TGTGCCAGCAGCCAAGGTCGTAGCGGCGGGGAGCTGTTTTTT
CASSQGRSGGELFF
>many|TRBJ2-2|NA|TRBV6-2/TRBV6-3
TGTGCCAGCTCTTTCTGGGCGGGCCCTAACACCGGGGAGCTGTTTTTT
CASSFWAGPNTGELFF
>many|TRBJ2-3|NA|TRBV12-3/TRBV12-4
TGTGCCAGCAGTTTAGAAGGGTCAGGTGGAGATACGCAGTATTTT
CASSLEGSGGDTQYF
>once|TRBJ2-1|NA|TRBV20-1
TGCAGTGCTAGTAGCTGGGGACCATACAATGAGCAGTTCTTC
CSASSWGPYNEQFF
>many|TRBJ1-1|NA|TRBV6-6
TGTGCCAGCAGTGGCCTCGTCAAGCGCACTGAAGCTTTCTTT
CASSGLVKRTEAFF
>many|TRBJ2-1|NA|TRBV20-1
TGCAGTGCTAGCGGATCCTACAATGAGCAGTTCTTC
CSASGSYNEQFF
>many|TRBJ1-1|TRBD1|TRBV28
TGTGCCACCCAGGGGGGTCCGGGGACTGAAGCTTTCTTT
CATQGGPGTEAFF
>many|TRBJ2-2|NA|TRBV4-1
TGCGCCAGCAGCCCTGGGACGCACACCGGGGAGCTGTTTTTT
CASSPGTHTGELFF
>many|TRBJ1-4|NA|TRBV20-1
TGCAGTGCTAGTCACACGGGCACTAATGAAAAACTGTTTTTT
CSASHTGTNEKLFF
>many|TRBJ1-5|TRBD1|TRBV7-8
TGTGCCAGCAGCTTGGCACAGGGGGCGAATCAGCCCCAGCATTTT
CASSLAQGANQPQHF
>many|TRBJ1-2|TRBD1|TRBV9
TGTGCCAGCAGGGAATCAACAGGGGGCGGCTATGGCTACACCTTC
CASRESTGGGYGYTF
>NA|TRBJ1-5|NA|TRBV11-2
TGTGCCAGCAGCGAGTTGGCCGGGATTCATCAGCCCCAGCATTTT
CASSELAGIHQPQHF
>NA|TRBJ1-5|NA|TRBV5-1
TGCGCCAGCAGCATCGTCGTAGTTACCAATCAGCCCCAGCATTTT
CASSIVVVTNQPQHF
>few|TRBJ1-3|NA|TRBV29-1
TGCAGCGTTGACAGGGGCAACTCTGGAAACACCATATATTTT
CSVDRGNSGNTIYF
>many|TRBJ2-1|NA|TRBV11-3
TGTGCCAGCAGCTTAGATCGGGCTCCGTGGGATGAGCAGTTCTTC
CASSLDRAPWDEQFF
>many|TRBJ2-3|TRBD1|TRBV5-6
TGTGCCAGCAGCATGCAGGGGGCGAAAGATACGCAGTATTTT
CASSMQGAKDTQYF
>many|TRBJ2-1|TRBD2|TRBV7-8
TGTGCCAGCAGCCATACTAGCGGGGGTTCCTACAATGAGCAGTTCTTC
CASSHTSGGSYNEQFF